These 9 T cell receptor beta chains came from one sample sequenced in a study of blood T cell repertoires in COVID-19. The data were produced by immunoSEQ multiplex PCR, yet TCRdb's version contains in-frame clones alone and is incomplete. This sample carries about 380,000 clones, less than 85% of them seen once, and the ten largest clones take roughly 3.6%. The sequenced sample was peripheral blood. These receptors originate from a woman aged 18-29 years with acute or convalescent COVID-19.

This clone was seen a handful of times. This rearrangement joins TRBV10-2 to TRBJ2-7; D may be TRBD2 (5 bases). This CDR3 is built from 15 residues. With 5 bases removed from V and 4 bases from J, the gap between germline ends came to 18 bases. Germline V lookup: CDR1 WSHSY, CDR2 SAAADI. This CDR3 is CASSPDGVGLYEQYF. DNA for the CDR3: TGCGCCAGCAGTCCGGACGGGGTGGGTTTATACGAGCAGTACTTC.

The rearrangement joins TRBV3-1 (or the pseudogene TRBV3-2) to TRBJ2-7; TRBD1 agrees at 11 bases. Germline V lookup: CDR1 LGHDT, CDR2 YNNKEL (reference sequence). The junction had 3 bases not matched to a gene; V was cut back by 0 bases and J by 2 bases. The CDR3 loop spans 16 amino acids. CDR3 protein: CASSQEGQGGPYEQYF. The CDR3 DNA sequence: TGTGCCAGCAGCCAAGAGGGACAGGGGGGTCCCTACGAGCAGTACTTC.

The rearrangement links TRBV28 to TRBJ1-5; no firm D call. The V end was cut by 1 base, the J end by 6 bases, with 13 bases between. The CDR3 is made up of 15 amino acids. The germline gives CDR1 MDHEN, CDR2 SYDVKM. The CDR3 reads CASSLSGPGGQPQHF. The CDR3 DNA reads as TGTGCCAGCAGTTTATCAGGACCCGGAGGTCAGCCCCAGCATTTT.

The V call is TRBV5-1, the J call TRBJ2-5; perhaps TRBD2 as D (5 bases). The CDR3 loop spans 15 amino acids. From germline, CDR1 is SGHRS and CDR2 YFSETQ. V gave up 0 bases and J gave up 2 bases, with 11 bases separating them. CDR3 DNA sequence: TGCGCCAGCAGCTTGGAGCCGGGGTCACAAGAGACCCAGTACTTC. Translation: CASSLEPGSQETQYF.

The chain links TRBV9 to TRBJ2-2; perhaps TRBD1 as D (6 bases). The V end lost 7 bases, the J end lost 6 bases, and 10 bases lay between the germline ends. The CDR3 runs 12 residues. Looked up from germline, CDR1 is SGDLS and CDR2 is YYNGEE. CDR3 DNA: TGTGCCAGCGGCAGGGGTGCCGGGGAGCTGTTTTTT. Translating gives CASGRGAGELFF.

The V call is TRBV6-6, the J call TRBJ2-4, with TRBD1 matching 9 bases. Germline assignment: CDR1 MNHNY and CDR2 SVGAGI (reference sequence). V shed 8 bases, J shed 9 bases, and the junction held 11 bases outside the gene matches. CDR3 length equals 14 residues. The CDR3 reads CASDGTGGQGIQYF. CDR3 nucleotides: TGTGCCAGCGACGGAACAGGGGGCCAGGGCATTCAGTACTTC.

The chain employs TRBV7-9 and TRBJ1-2; TRBD1 might be the D (5 bases). Trimming left V 5 bases short and J 6 bases short, with 16 bases between. The CDR3 covers 14 residues. Germline V CDR1 and CDR2: SEHNR, FQNEAQ (reference sequence). The CDR3 bases are TGTGCCAGCAGCCCCAACAGGCGGGACGATGGCTACACCTTC. Translation: CASSPNRRDDGYTF.

The rearrangement links TRBV5-1 to TRBJ2-2; no firm D call. This CDR3 has 12 residues. The V end lost 3 bases, the J end lost 5 bases, and 5 bases lay between the germline ends. Germline CDR1 is SGHRS and CDR2 is YFSETQ. CDR3 DNA sequence: TGCGCCAGCAGCTCTAAAACCGGGGAGCTGTTTTTT. Its protein product is CASSSKTGELFF. The full variable domain, completed using reference TRBV5-1 and TRBJ2-2, is KAGVTQTPRYLIKTRGQQVTLSCSPISGHRSVSWYQQTPGQGLQFLFEYFSETQRNKGNFPGRFSGRQFSNSRSEMNVSTLELGDSALYLCASSSKTGELFFGEGSRLTVL.

The chain carries TRBV9 and TRBJ1-6; possibly TRBD1 for D (6 bases). V shed 3 bases and J shed 0 bases, with 13 bases lying between them. The length of the CDR3 is 17 residues. CDR1 is SGDLS and CDR2 is YYNGEE in the germline V gene. The CDR3 region is CASSALQGYSYNSPLHF. The CDR3 DNA follows: TGTGCCAGCAGCGCATTACAGGGATACTCCTATAATTCACCCCTCCACTTT.